This is a list of T cell receptor beta chains from one sample in a study of blood T cell repertoires in COVID-19. The protocol was immunoSEQ multiplex PCR, while the TCRdb copy is restricted to in-frame clones and leaves out a portion. Of 50,000 to 60,000 clones listed, nearly 85% were seen once; the top ten hold 15% to 20%. Sequenced: peripheral blood. These receptors all come from a man in his forties or fifties with acute or convalescent COVID-19. Both conserved end residues are part of each CDR3. The order of the fields is J gene, D gene, clone size, V gene, CDR3 protein, CDR3 DNA. A D gene is named only where the DNA matches it firmly. Part of the rows lack a size; the others show once, few, many or a class for expanded clones.

J gene: TRBJ1-1
D gene: -
clone size: -
V gene: TRBV29-1
CDR3 protein: CSVAFQKAFF
CDR3 DNA: TGCAGCGTTGCTTTTCAGAAAGCTTTCTTT

J gene: TRBJ1-2
D gene: TRBD1
clone size: -
V gene: TRBV10-2
CDR3 protein: CASGQGDLGYTF
CDR3 DNA: TGCGCCAGCGGACAGGGGGACCTCGGCTACACCTTC

J gene: TRBJ1-1
D gene: -
clone size: -
V gene: TRBV18
CDR3 protein: CASSPPDRLTEAFF
CDR3 DNA: TGTGCCAGCTCACCACCGGACAGATTAACTGAAGCTTTCTTT

J gene: TRBJ2-6
D gene: -
clone size: few
V gene: TRBV14
CDR3 protein: CASSRGLGANVLTF
CDR3 DNA: TGTGCCAGCAGCCGGGGGCTCGGGGCCAACGTCCTGACTTTC

J gene: TRBJ2-5
D gene: TRBD1
clone size: -
V gene: TRBV29-1
CDR3 protein: CSVGDRGTETQYF
CDR3 DNA: TGCAGCGTTGGTGACAGGGGAACGGAGACCCAGTACTTC

J gene: TRBJ2-2
D gene: -
clone size: -
V gene: TRBV5-1
CDR3 protein: CASSWDSIAELFF
CDR3 DNA: TGCGCCAGCAGCTGGGACTCCATAGCAGAGCTGTTTTTT

J gene: TRBJ2-3
D gene: -
clone size: -
V gene: TRBV29-1
CDR3 protein: CSYRGSTDTQYF
CDR3 DNA: TGCAGTTACCGAGGCAGCACAGATACGCAGTATTTT

J gene: TRBJ2-2
D gene: TRBD2
clone size: -
V gene: TRBV14
CDR3 protein: CASSRTSGANTGELFF
CDR3 DNA: TGTGCCAGCAGCCGGACTAGCGGCGCGAACACCGGGGAGCTGTTTTTT

J gene: TRBJ1-5
D gene: -
clone size: -
V gene: TRBV27
CDR3 protein: CASSLFAYTGVSNQPQHF
CDR3 DNA: TGTGCCAGCAGTTTATTTGCCTACACAGGAGTTAGCAATCAGCCCCAGCATTTT

J gene: TRBJ2-7
D gene: -
clone size: few
V gene: TRBV11-2
CDR3 protein: CASSLLGGEQYF
CDR3 DNA: TGTGCCAGCAGCTTACTAGGAGGCGAGCAGTACTTC

J gene: TRBJ2-7
D gene: -
clone size: once
V gene: TRBV7-9
CDR3 protein: CASSPGGIYEQYF
CDR3 DNA: TGTGCCAGCAGCCCGGGCGGGATCTACGAGCAGTACTTC

J gene: TRBJ1-4
D gene: TRBD1
clone size: -
V gene: TRBV7-7
CDR3 protein: CASSPKTGLGEKLFF
CDR3 DNA: TGTGCCAGCAGCCCGAAGACAGGGTTGGGTGAAAAACTGTTTTTT

J gene: TRBJ2-2
D gene: TRBD2
clone size: -
V gene: TRBV5-4
CDR3 protein: CASSPPSGGAGGELFF
CDR3 DNA: TGTGCCAGCAGCCCTCCTAGCGGGGGGGCAGGTGGGGAGCTGTTTTTT

J gene: TRBJ1-5
D gene: TRBD1
clone size: once
V gene: TRBV10-3
CDR3 protein: CAISEWQGVGPQHF
CDR3 DNA: TGTGCCATCAGTGAATGGCAGGGGGTCGGGCCCCAGCATTTT

J gene: TRBJ2-7
D gene: -
clone size: -
V gene: TRBV24-1
CDR3 protein: CATSDRRLVGDILSSDEQYF
CDR3 DNA: TGTGCCACCAGTGATCGCCGCCTGGTAGGGGATATTCTTAGCTCCGACGAGCAGTACTTC

J gene: TRBJ1-1
D gene: TRBD1
clone size: -
V gene: TRBV19
CDR3 protein: CASKDRERNTEAFF
CDR3 DNA: TGTGCCAGTAAAGACAGGGAGAGGAACACTGAAGCTTTCTTT

J gene: TRBJ2-7
D gene: TRBD2
clone size: -
V gene: TRBV11-2
CDR3 protein: CASSPGTSGRYEQYF
CDR3 DNA: TGTGCCAGCAGCCCGGGGACTAGCGGGAGGTACGAGCAGTACTTC

J gene: TRBJ1-1
D gene: -
clone size: -
V gene: TRBV19
CDR3 protein: CASSILLNTEAFF
CDR3 DNA: TGTGCCAGTAGTATTCTTTTGAACACTGAAGCTTTCTTT